This TCR beta chain was observed in a study of blood T cell repertoires in COVID-19. About the research overall: Samples taken during acute and convalescent COVID-19 were collected in the United States, Italy and Spain.

Original handling: Quantification of nucleated cells was approximated via reference gene primer amplification. Here immunoSEQ multiplex PCR was the method, and the copy in TCRdb shows in-frame clones only, minus some. The DNA gave D and trimming, while V, J and clone size come from that table. Of under 500,000 clones listed, 85% to 90% were seen once; the top ten hold about 1.1%. Recovery meant two consecutive negative NP/OP PCR tests, professional clearance, or resolved symptoms. This clonotype originated in a man aged 30-40 years who had recovered from COVID-19. The sample comprised PBMCs or T cells enriched from blood (not recorded which).

DNA of the CDR3: TGTGCCAGCAGCCACGGACACCCCTCCTACGAGCAGTACTTC. Its protein product is CASSHGHPSYEQYF. This chain connects TRBV3-1 (or the pseudogene TRBV3-2) to TRBJ2-7; D may be TRBD1 (5 bases). This CDR3 region has 14 residues. V lost 3 bases and J 0 bases, leaving 9 bases between the germline ends. Germline loops: CDR1 LGHDT, CDR2 YNNKEL (reference sequence).